This paragraph covers one T cell receptor (beta chain) sequence. Its antigen is not identified. Assay execution took place at the deep level. The data were produced by immunoSEQ multiplex PCR, yet TCRdb's version contains in-frame clones alone and is incomplete. The data hold hundreds of thousands of clones, with 85% to 95% observed a single time. The CDR3 has 12 residues. V lost 2 bases, J lost 5 bases, and 6 bases lay in between. CDR1 WSHSY and CDR2 SAAADI come from the germline V gene. The source of the sample is a study of shared clonotypes between healthy human individuals. CD45RO negativity and positive selection for CCR7 defined naive CD8 cells, a population that excluded terminally differentiated effector memory CD45RA+ cells. All participating donors were Caucasian adults from Nashville, Tennessee. Whole-study findings and limits: Clonotypes shared by all four donors outscored non-shared clonotypes in generation probability. Naive subsets usually exceeded memory subsets in estimated richness.

The material sequenced was naive CD8+ T cells sorted from blood. The V call is TRBV10-2, the J call TRBJ1-1, with a tentative D call TRBD1 (5 bases). This TCR derives from a man aged 25-45 years in good health. DNA of the CDR3: TGCGCCAGCAGTGAGGACAGAACTGAAGCTTTCTTT. Its translation: CASSEDRTEAFF.